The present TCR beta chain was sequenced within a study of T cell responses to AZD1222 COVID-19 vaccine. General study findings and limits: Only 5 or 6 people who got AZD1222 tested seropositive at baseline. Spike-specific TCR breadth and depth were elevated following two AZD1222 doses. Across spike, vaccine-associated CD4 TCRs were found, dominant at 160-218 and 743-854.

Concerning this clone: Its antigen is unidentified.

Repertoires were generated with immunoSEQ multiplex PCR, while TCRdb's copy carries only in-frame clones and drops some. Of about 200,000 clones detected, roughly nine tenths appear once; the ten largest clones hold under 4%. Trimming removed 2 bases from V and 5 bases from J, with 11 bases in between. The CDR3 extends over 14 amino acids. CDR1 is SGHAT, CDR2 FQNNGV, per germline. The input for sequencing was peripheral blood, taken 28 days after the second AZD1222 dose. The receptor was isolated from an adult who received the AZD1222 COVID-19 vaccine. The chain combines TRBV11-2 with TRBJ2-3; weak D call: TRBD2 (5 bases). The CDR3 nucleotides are TGTGCCAGCAGCTTAAGCGGTTCCGGAGATACGCAGTATTTT. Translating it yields CASSLSGSGDTQYF. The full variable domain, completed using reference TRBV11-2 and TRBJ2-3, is EAGVAQSPRYKIIEKRQSVAFWCNPISGHATLYWYQQILGQGPKLLIQFQNNGVVDDSQLPKDRFSAERLKGVDSTLKIQPAKLEDSAVYLCASSLSGSGDTQYFGPGTRLTVL.